This TCR beta chain is from a study of breast tumors, draining lymph nodes, adjacent tissues. Germline CDR1 is SGHAT and CDR2 is FQNNGV. The CDR3 spans 17 residues. Trimming removed 4 bases at V and 2 bases at J, with 18 bases between. The sample holds a few counts of this clonotype. Its specificity is not known. Samples came from axillary lymph nodes draining the breast cancer. Using its own MiXCR run on the multiplex PCR reads, TCRdb lists one record per CDR3 protein. The sample records about 200,000 distinct CDR3 sequences, approximately 33% being singletons. Study results and caveats: Data fit most tumor T cells coming from lymph node, expanding in tumor.

The specimen was axillary lymph node tissue. The V gene is TRBV11-2, the J gene TRBJ2-1; D might be TRBD1 or TRBD2, each matching 6 bases. The TCR was taken from a female donor with breast cancer. Some clones in this sample may be carry-over from other donors' samples. CDR3 residues: CASSSKGGPAAYNEQFF. CDR3 DNA sequence: TGTGCCAGCAGCTCTAAGGGGGGACCAGCGGCCTACAATGAGCAGTTCTTC.